This T cell receptor beta chain comes out of a study of shared clonotypes between healthy human individuals. Whole-study results and caveats: Compared with clonotypes that all four donors shared, non-shared clonotypes had lower generation probabilities. Sorted-subset sequencing was shown by rarefaction to be incomplete despite large depth. What naive subsets generally showed was a larger estimated richness than memory subsets showed.

As defined, naive CD8 cells were CD45RO-negative and positively selected for CCR7, with terminally differentiated effector memory CD45RA+ cells excluded. Comment on this clone: The antigen is not known.

Germline values: CDR1 SEHNR, CDR2 FQNEAQ (reference sequence). CDR3 length: 14 amino acids. J lost 3 bases, V lost 5 bases, and 7 bases had no gene match. Profiled with immunoSEQ multiplex PCR; TCRdb holds only in-frame clones, not every one. The repertoire includes approximately 1.9 million clones, roughly 93% of them detected once, and more than 1.5% sits in the top ten. The V call is TRBV7-9, the J call TRBJ2-7; the match to TRBD1 covers 7 bases. This TCR was recovered from a young man in good health. Some clones in this sample may be carry-over from other donors' samples. The sequencing input was naive CD8+ T cells from PBMCs. The chain's CDR3 is CASSPWDSSYEQYF. CDR3 nucleotides: TGTGCCAGCAGCCCATGGGACAGCAGCTACGAGCAGTACTTC.